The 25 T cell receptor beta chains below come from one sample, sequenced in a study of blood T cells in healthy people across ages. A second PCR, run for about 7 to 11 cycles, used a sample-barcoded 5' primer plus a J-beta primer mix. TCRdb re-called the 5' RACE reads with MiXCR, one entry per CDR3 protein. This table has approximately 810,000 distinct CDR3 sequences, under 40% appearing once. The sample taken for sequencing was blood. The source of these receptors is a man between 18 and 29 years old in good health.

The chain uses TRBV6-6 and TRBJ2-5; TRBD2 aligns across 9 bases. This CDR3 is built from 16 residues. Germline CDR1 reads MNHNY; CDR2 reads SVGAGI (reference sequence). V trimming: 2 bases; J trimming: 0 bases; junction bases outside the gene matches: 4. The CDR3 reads CASSYGTSQYQETQYF. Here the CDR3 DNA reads TGTGCCAGCAGTTACGGGACTAGCCAGTACCAAGAGACCCAGTACTTC.

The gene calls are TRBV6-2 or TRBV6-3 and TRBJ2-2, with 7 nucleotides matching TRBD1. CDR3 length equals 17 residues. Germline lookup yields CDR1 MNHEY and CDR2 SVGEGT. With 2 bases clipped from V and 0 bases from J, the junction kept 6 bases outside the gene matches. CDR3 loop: CASSYQGQAANTGELFF. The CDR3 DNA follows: TGTGCCAGCAGTTACCAAGGACAGGCCGCGAACACCGGGGAGCTGTTTTTT.

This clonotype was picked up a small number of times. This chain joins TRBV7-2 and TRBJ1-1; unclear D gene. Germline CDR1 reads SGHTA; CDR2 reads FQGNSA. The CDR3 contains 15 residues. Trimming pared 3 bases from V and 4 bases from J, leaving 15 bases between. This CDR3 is CASSFGDRTRTEAFF. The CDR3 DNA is TGTGCCAGCAGCTTCGGGGATCGGACTCGCACTGAAGCTTTCTTT.

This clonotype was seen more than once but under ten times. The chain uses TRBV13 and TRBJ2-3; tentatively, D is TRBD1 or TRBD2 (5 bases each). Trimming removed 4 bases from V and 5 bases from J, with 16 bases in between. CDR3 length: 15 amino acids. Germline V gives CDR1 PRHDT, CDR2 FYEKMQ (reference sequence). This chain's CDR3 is CASSSRDGKEDTQYF. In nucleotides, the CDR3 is TGTGCCAGCAGCTCCCGGGACGGGAAGGAAGATACGCAGTATTTT.

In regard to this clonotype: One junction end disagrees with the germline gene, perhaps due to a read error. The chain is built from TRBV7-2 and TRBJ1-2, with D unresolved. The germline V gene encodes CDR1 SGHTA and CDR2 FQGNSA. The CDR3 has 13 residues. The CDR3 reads CAGSLGPDYGYTF. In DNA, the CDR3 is TGTGCCGGCAGCTTAGGTCCAGACTATGGCTACACCTTC. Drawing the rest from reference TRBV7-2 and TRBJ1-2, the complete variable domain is GAGVSQSPSNKVTEKGKDVELRCDPISGHTALYWYRQSLGQGLEFLIYFQGNSAPDKSGLPSDRFSAERTGGSVSTLTIQRTQQEDSAVYLCAGSLGPDYGYTFGSGTRLTVV.

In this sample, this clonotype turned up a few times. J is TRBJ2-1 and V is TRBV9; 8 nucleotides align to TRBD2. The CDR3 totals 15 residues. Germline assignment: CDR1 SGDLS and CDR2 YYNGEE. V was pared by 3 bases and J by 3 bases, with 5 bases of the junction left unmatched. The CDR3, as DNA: TGTGCCAGCAGCGCTTACGGGGGGGACTACAATGAGCAGTTCTTC. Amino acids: CASSAYGGDYNEQFF.

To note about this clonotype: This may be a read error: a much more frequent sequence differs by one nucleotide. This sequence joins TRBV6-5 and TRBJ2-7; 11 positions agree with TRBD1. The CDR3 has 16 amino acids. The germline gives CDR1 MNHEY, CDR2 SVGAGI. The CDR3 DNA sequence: TGTGCCAGCGGTTACTCAAGGACAGGGGGCCTTTACGAGCAGTACTTC. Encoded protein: CASGYSRTGGLYEQYF.

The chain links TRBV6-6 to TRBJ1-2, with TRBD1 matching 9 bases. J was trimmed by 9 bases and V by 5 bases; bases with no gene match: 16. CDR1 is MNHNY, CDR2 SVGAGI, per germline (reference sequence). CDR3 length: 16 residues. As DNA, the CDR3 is TGTGCCAGCAGTCCGGGACAGGGACACGCGGCTGGCAGCTACACCTTC. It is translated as CASSPGQGHAAGSYTF.

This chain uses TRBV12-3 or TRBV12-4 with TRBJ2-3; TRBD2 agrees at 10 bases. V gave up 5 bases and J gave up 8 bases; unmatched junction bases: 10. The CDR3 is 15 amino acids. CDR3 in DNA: TGTGCCAGCAGTCCATGGACTAGCGGAGCCGGTACGCAGTATTTT. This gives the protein CASSPWTSGAGTQYF.

The CDR3 nucleotides read TGTGCCAGCAGCCAAGATCGCTCAGGGGGGGCAAGGGCTTTCTTT. Protein product: CASSQDRSGGARAFF. The rearrangement joins TRBV14 to TRBJ1-1; 7 nucleotides match TRBD1. Losses at the gene ends were 0 bases for V and 11 bases for J; bases not matched to a gene: 12. CDR1 SGHDN and CDR2 FVKESK come from the germline V gene. The CDR3 has 15 amino acids.

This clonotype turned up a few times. The DNA for the CDR3 is TGCAGTGCTAGCTTCCAACAGGGGGTTTCCTACGAGCAGTACTTC. Its translation is CSASFQQGVSYEQYF. This chain joins TRBV20-1 and TRBJ2-7, with TRBD1 matching over 8 bases. Germline lookup yields CDR1 DFQATT and CDR2 SNEGSKA (reference sequence). V was clipped by 3 bases and J by 1 base; unmatched bases: 8. The CDR3 extends over 15 amino acids.

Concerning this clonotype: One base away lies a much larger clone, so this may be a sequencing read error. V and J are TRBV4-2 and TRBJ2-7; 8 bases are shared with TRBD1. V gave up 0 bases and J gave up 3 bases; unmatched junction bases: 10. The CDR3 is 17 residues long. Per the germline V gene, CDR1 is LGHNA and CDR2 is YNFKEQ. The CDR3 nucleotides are TGTGCCAGCAGCCAAGAGTGGGAACAGGGGGGCTTCTACGAGCAGTACTTC. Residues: CASSQEWEQGGFYEQYF.

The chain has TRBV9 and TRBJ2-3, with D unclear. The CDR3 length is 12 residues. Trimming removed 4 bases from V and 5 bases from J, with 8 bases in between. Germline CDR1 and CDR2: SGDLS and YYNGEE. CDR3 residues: CASSNQIDTQYF. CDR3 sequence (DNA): TGTGCCAGCAGCAACCAAATAGATACGCAGTATTTT.

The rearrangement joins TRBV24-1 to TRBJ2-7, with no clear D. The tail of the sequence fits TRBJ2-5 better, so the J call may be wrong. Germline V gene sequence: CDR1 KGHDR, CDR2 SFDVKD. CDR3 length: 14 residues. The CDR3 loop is CATSDTSYRETQYF. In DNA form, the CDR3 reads TGTGCCACCAGTGACACCTCATATAGGGAGACCCAGTACTTC.

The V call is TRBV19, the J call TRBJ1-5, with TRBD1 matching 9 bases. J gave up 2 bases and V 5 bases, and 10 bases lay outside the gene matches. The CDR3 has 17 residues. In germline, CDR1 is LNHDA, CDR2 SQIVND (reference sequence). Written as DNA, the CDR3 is TGTGCCAGTAGTTTCGTCAGGACAGGGGATGGCAATCAGCCCCAGCATTTT. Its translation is CASSFVRTGDGNQPQHF.

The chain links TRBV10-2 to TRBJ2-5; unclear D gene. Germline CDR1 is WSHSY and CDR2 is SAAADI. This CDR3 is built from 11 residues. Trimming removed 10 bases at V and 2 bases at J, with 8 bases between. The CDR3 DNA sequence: TGCGCCACCATGGAACAAGAGACCCAGTACTTC. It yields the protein CATMEQETQYF.

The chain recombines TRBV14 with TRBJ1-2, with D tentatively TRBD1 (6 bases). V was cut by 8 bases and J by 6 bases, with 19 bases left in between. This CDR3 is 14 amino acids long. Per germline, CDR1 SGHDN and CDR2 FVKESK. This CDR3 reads CASRLGGDINGYTF. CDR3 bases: TGTGCCAGCCGCCTCGGGGGGGACATCAATGGCTACACCTTC. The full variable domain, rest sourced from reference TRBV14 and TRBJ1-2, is EAGVTQFPSHSVIEKGQTVTLRCDPISGHDNLYWYRRVMGKEIKFLLHFVKESKQDESGMPNNRFLAERTGGTYSTLKVQPAELEDSGVYFCASRLGGDINGYTFGSGTRLTVV.

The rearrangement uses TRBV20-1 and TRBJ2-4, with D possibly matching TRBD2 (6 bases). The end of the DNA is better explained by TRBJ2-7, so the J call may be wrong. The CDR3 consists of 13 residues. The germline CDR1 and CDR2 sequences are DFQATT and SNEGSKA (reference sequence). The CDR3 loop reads CSASGGETYEQYF. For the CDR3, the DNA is TGCAGTGCTAGCGGCGGGGAGACCTACGAGCAGTACTTC.

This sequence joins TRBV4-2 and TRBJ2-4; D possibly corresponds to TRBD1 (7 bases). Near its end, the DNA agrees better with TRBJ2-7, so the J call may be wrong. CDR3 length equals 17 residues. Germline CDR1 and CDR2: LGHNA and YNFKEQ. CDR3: CASSQAKDSGGNYEQYF. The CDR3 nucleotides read TGTGCCAGCAGCCAAGCGAAGGATTCAGGGGGGAACTACGAGCAGTACTTC.

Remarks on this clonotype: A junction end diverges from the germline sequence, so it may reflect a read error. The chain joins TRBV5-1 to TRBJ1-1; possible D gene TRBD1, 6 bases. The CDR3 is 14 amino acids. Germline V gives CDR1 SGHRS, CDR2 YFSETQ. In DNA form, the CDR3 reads TGCGCCAGCAGCTTCGCGGTAGGGGACACTGGAGCTTTCTTT. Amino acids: CASSFAVGDTGAFF.

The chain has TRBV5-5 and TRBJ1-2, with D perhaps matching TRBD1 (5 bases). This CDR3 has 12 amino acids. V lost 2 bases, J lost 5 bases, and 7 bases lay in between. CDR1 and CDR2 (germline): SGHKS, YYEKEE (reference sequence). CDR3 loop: CASSLQEYGYTF. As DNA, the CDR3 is TGTGCCAGCAGCTTACAGGAATATGGCTACACCTTC.

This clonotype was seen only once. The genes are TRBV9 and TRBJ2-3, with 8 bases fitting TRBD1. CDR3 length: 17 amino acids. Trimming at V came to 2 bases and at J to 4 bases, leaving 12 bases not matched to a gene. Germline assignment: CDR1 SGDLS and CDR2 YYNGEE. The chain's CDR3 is CASSVETGVLVPDTQYF. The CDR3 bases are TGTGCCAGCAGCGTGGAGACAGGGGTTTTAGTACCAGATACGCAGTATTTT.

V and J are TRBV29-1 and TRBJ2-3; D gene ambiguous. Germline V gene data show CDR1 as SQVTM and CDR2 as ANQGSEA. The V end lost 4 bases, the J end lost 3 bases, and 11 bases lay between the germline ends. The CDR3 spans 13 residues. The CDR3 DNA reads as TGCAGCGTTGCCCGCCGGCTTACAGATACGCAGTATTTT. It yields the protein CSVARRLTDTQYF.

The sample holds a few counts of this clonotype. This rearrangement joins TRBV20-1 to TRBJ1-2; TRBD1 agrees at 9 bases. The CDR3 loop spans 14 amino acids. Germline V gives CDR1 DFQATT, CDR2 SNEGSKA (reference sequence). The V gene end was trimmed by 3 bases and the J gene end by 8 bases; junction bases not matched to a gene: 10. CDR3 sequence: CSASPPQGAGGYTF. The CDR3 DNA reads TGCAGTGCTAGCCCCCCACAGGGGGCGGGGGGCTACACCTTC.

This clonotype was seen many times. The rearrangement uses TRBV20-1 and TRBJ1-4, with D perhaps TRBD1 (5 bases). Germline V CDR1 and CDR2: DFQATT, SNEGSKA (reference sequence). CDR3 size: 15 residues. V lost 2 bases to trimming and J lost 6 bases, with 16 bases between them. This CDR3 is CSARSRGDGDEKLFF. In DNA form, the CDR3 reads TGCAGTGCTAGATCTCGCGGGGACGGCGATGAAAAACTGTTTTTT.